This T cell receptor beta chain appears in the sequencing data of a study of T cell responses to AZD1222 COVID-19 vaccine. General study results and limits: Two AZD1222 administrations were followed by greater Spike-specific TCR breadth and depth. It was only 6 or 7 AZD1222 recipients who were seropositive at baseline. Dominant at 160-218 and 743-854, vaccine-associated CD4 TCRs also spanned spike.

The CDR3 totals 11 residues. Germline lookup yields CDR1 MDHEN and CDR2 SYDVKM. Trimming took off 3 bases at V and 13 bases at J, with 7 bases between the two ends. Sequencing used immunoSEQ multiplex PCR; TCRdb keeps in-frame clones, though not all of them. The profile shows 84,000 or so clones, approximately 83% of them singletons. On this clone: Its cognate antigen is unknown.

This TCR derives from an adult in good health. The rearrangement uses TRBV28 and TRBJ1-6; D not certain. This material consisted of peripheral blood, taken on day 0 of AZD1222 vaccination. In DNA form, the CDR3 reads TGTGCCAGCAGTTTCGGGTGGCCCCTCCACTTT. Its protein product is CASSFGWPLHF. The whole variable domain, filled in from reference TRBV28 and TRBJ1-6, reads DVKVTQSSRYLVKRTGEKVFLECVQDMDHENMFWYRQDPGLGLRLIYFSYDVKMKEKGDIPEGYSVSREKKERFSLILESASTNQTSMYLCASSFGWPLHFGNGTRLTVT.